The 10 T cell receptor beta chains given below trace back to one sample, sequenced in a study of identical twins. TCRdb reanalysed the 5' RACE reads using MiXCR and keeps one entry per CDR3 protein. The sample has 1.5 million to 2 million distinct CDR3 sequences; less than 35% are singletons. Source material: cord blood. These TCRs come from a newborn girl in good health.

The chain is built from TRBV29-1 and TRBJ2-2; 12 bases map to TRBD2. J gave up 5 bases and V 7 bases, and 2 bases lay outside the gene matches. This CDR3 comprises 13 residues. The V gene's germline CDR1 is SQVTM and CDR2 ANQGSEA. The CDR3 coding sequence is TGCAGCGCCGGACTAGCGGGGACCGGGGAGCTGTTTTTT. It translates to CSAGLAGTGELFF.

Concerning this clonotype itself: A single base separates this from a much larger clone, so it may be a read error. The chain links TRBV20-1 to TRBJ2-5; D unclear. Matching the DNA end better, TRBJ2-1 makes the J call doubtful. There are 12 residues in the CDR3. Per the germline V gene, CDR1 is DFQATT and CDR2 is SNEGSKA (reference sequence). The CDR3 loop reads CSARGYQETQFF. In DNA form, the CDR3 reads TGCAGTGCTAGAGGGTACCAAGAGACCCAGTTCTTC.

The chain is built from TRBV10-2 and TRBJ2-3, with D possibly matching TRBD1 (7 bases). Germline values: CDR1 WSHSY, CDR2 SAAADI. The CDR3 runs 14 residues. V shed 6 bases and J shed 14 bases, with 24 bases lying between them. CDR3 sequence reads: CASSQTGDGGSWYF. CDR3 coding DNA: TGCGCCAGCAGCCAAACAGGGGATGGGGGGAGTTGGTATTTT.

Remarks on this clonotype: The junction does not match germline at one end; this may be a read error. This chain uses TRBV25-1 with TRBJ2-7, with D unclear. The end of the DNA aligns better with TRBJ2-5, so the J call may be wrong. This CDR3 contains 11 residues. Germline V gives CDR1 MGHDK, CDR2 SYGVNS. The CDR3 DNA follows: TGTGCCGGCAGTGAATCGGAGACCCAGTACTTC. Amino acid sequence: CAGSESETQYF.

The chain has TRBV20-1 and TRBJ2-7; D gene uncertain. Germline V gives CDR1 DFQATT, CDR2 SNEGSKA (reference sequence). The V gene lost 3 bases and the J gene lost 3 bases, with 21 bases spanning the gap. This CDR3 has 16 amino acids. CDR3 protein: CSARNWLGQSGYEQYF. The DNA for the CDR3 is TGCAGTGCTAGGAACTGGCTGGGCCAATCAGGCTACGAGCAGTACTTC.

This clonotype has more than one count but fewer than ten. CDR3 sequence: CASSLEGATKNIQYF. CDR3 sequence (DNA): TGTGCCAGCAGTCTAGAGGGGGCCACCAAAAACATTCAGTACTTC. This chain joins TRBV27 and TRBJ2-4; 7 bases are shared with TRBD1. V lost 5 bases to trimming and J lost 2 bases; unmatched junction nucleotides: 6. This CDR3 comprises 15 residues. Germline CDR1 reads MNHEY; CDR2 reads SMNVEV (reference sequence).

V is TRBV20-1 and J is TRBJ2-3, with 12 bases that match TRBD2. V trimming: 3 bases; J trimming: 5 bases; junction bases outside the gene matches: 6. CDR3 length: 15 residues. CDR1 is DFQATT and CDR2 is SNEGSKA in the germline V gene (reference sequence). For the CDR3, the DNA is TGCAGTGCTAGGCTCCTAGCGGGAGGGGGAGATACGCAGTATTTT. This encodes CSARLLAGGGDTQYF.

The chain employs TRBV27 and TRBJ2-7; 9 bases match TRBD2. The V gene end was trimmed by 6 bases and the J gene end by 0 bases; junction bases not matched to a gene: 12. The germline V gene has CDR1 MNHEY and CDR2 SMNVEV (reference sequence). This CDR3 contains 17 residues. The CDR3: CASSARTSVLHSYEQYF. In nucleotides, the CDR3 is TGTGCCAGCAGCGCTCGGACTAGCGTATTACACTCCTACGAGCAGTACTTC.

About this clonotype itself: The DNA is omitted, as the CDR3 cannot be located on it reliably, and the CDR3 follows TCRdb's listing. The chain has TRBV21-1 and TRBJ1-2. TRBV21-1 counts as a pseudogene. The CDR3 spans 15 amino acids, including both terminal residues. This chain's CDR3 is CASSKAQLEPYGCTF.

This sequence joins TRBV6-5 and TRBJ1-4; D gene ambiguous. V lost 5 bases and J 7 bases, leaving 14 bases between the germline ends. This CDR3 has 14 amino acids. The germline V gene has CDR1 MNHEY and CDR2 SVGAGI. Here the CDR3 DNA reads TGTGCCAGCAGTGTCAGGTTGGGAGGTGAAAAACTGTTTTTT. Protein: CASSVRLGGEKLFF.